The clone carrying this TCR beta chain showed up many times. Researchers amplified the TCR beta CDR3 regions from RNA transcripts. HTBI primers were used for first-round RT-PCR of the TCR CDR3. TCRdb redid the calling of the multiplex PCR reads with MiXCR, one entry per CDR3 protein. The table includes some 760,000 distinct CDR3 sequences, less than 15% detected once. Graves' hyperthyroidism showing no ophthalmopathy progression within 18 months was considered stable. Germline V gene sequence: CDR1 SGHRS, CDR2 YFSETQ. V dropped 1 base and J dropped 5 bases, with 15 bases sitting between them. The CDR3 runs 16 residues. The data belong to a study of T cells in Graves' hyperthyroidism and ophthalmopathy.

The clonotype was recovered from a woman aged 18-29 years with Graves' hyperthyroidism. The V gene is TRBV5-1, the J gene TRBJ2-2; weak D call: TRBD2 (6 bases). The sequencing input was blood. The CDR3 here is CASSLHLSGDTGELFF. For the CDR3, the DNA is TGCGCCAGCAGCTTGCATCTATCGGGGGATACCGGGGAGCTGTTTTTT. Based on the CDR3 plus reference TRBV5-1 and TRBJ2-2, the full variable domain is KAGVTQTPRYLIKTRGQQVTLSCSPISGHRSVSWYQQTPGQGLQFLFEYFSETQRNKGNFPGRFSGRQFSNSRSEMNVSTLELGDSALYLCASSLHLSGDTGELFFGEGSRLTVL.